This T cell receptor beta chain emerged from a study of a mutant IDH1 vaccine in newly diagnosed glioma. Overall study: The therapy given earlier, which was standard therapy, consisted of radiotherapy, temozolomide, or both, and most of the patients received both.

Study observations and caveats: Patients showed vaccine-induced immune responses at a rate of approximately 95%.

The repertoire was sequenced with immunoSEQ multiplex PCR; TCRdb's copy has only in-frame clones and lacks some. This sample carries 30,000 to 45,000 clones, about nine tenths of them seen once, and the ten largest clones take 2.6%. V was cut by 1 base and J by 0 bases, with 16 bases left in between. Looked up from germline, CDR1 is LNHNV and CDR2 is YYDKDF (reference sequence). The CDR3 extends over 18 amino acids. As regards this clone: No antigen is known for it.

Time point: week 5, during vaccination. What each vaccine dose contained was 300 ug of mutant IDH1 20-mer peptide, accompanied by topical imiquimod. The material sequenced was PBMCs, taken from a glioma patient whose treatment included an IDH1 peptide vaccine. This sequence originates from a man in his fifties or sixties with glioma. The chain couples TRBV15 to TRBJ1-5; TRBD1 might be the D (5 bases). The CDR3 region has the DNA TGTGCCACCAGCAGAGCTTTCGCGGGAAGGGGTAGCAATCAGCCCCAGCATTTT. Translating it yields CATSRAFAGRGSNQPQHF. Together with reference TRBV15 and TRBJ1-5, the CDR3 gives the full variable domain: DAMVIQNPRYQVTQFGKPVTLSCSQTLNHNVMYWYQQKSSQAPKLLFHYYDKDFNNEADTPDNFQSRRPNTSFCFLDIRSPGLGDTAMYLCATSRAFAGRGSNQPQHFGDGTRLSIL.